This T cell receptor (beta chain) was captured by sequencing in a study of T cell repertoires in cytomegalovirus infection (dated by TCRdb to 2018 to 2020). Study-wide context: Because public TCR beta signatures pointed to carriage of CMV infection together with the matching HLA type, the HLA type of each donor mattered for the analysis.

Broad study findings and their caveats: In both this cohort and an independent roughly 400-donor cohort, the cumulative frequency of public TCR beta family members distinguished carriers of CMV infection plus the relevant HLA type. In the ex vivo response, HLA-C-restricted CMV-specific TCR beta clonotypes were dominant, and in two of eight donors the single most frequent clonotype came from this HLA-C-restricted group.

On this clonotype itself: The clone's antigen remains unknown. Base qualities are not at hand, and no much larger clone is one base apart.

The CDR3 contains 13 residues, cysteine and phenylalanine counted. The CDR3 DNA has 39 bases and is translated from base 1. CDR1 and CDR2 are read off the germline V gene as SGHDT and YYEEEE. Deletion took 1 base off V and 8 bases off J, with a span of 10 bases between the germline ends. Sequencing was carried out with an Illumina HiSeq 1500. TCRdb ran its own pipeline on the public reads, namely fastp trimming at Q25 and MiXCR clone calling, and kept in-frame beta chains. For every CDR3 protein sequence, its rows merge into one entry that carries the most common genes and DNA. A total of around 550,000 distinct CDR3 sequences appear in this sample, roughly 29% of them only once. Under 15% of the sample goes to the ten largest clones.

Rearrangement joined TRBV5-6 to TRBJ2-1; the D segment could be TRBD1, given 5 matching bases. The sequencing input was PBMCs. This clonotype was sampled from a human donor in good health (CMV status not recorded). Some clones in this sample may be carry-over from other donors' samples. The CDR3 sequence is CASSLLGDDEQFF. The DNA is TGTGCCAGCAGCTTGCTAGGGGATGATGAGCAGTTCTTC. With all but the CDR3 taken from the reference TRBV5-6 and TRBJ2-1 genes, the full variable domain is: DAGVTQSPTHLIKTRGQQVTLRCSPKSGHDTVSWYQQALGQGPQFIFQYYEEEERQRGNFPDRFSGHQFPNYSSELNVNALLLGDSALYLCASSLLGDDEQFFGPGTRLTVL.